The following is a TCR beta chain sequence with its context. Germline CDR1 and CDR2: SGHTA and FQGNSA. This CDR3 region has 15 residues. Trimming cost V 4 bases and J 0 bases; bases outside gene matches: 2. The data originate from a study of blood T cell repertoires in COVID-19. About the study: Acute and convalescent COVID-19 samples came from the United States, Italy and Spain. T cells, B-cell-depleted T cells, or PBMCs supplied cDNA or gDNA.

TCRdb keeps only in-frame clones here, not all; method: immunoSEQ multiplex PCR. Here the sample spans under 80,000 clones, approximately 90% being singletons. This clonotype was sampled from a woman older than 75 with active COVID-19. The material sequenced was peripheral blood. V gene TRBV7-2 combines with J gene TRBJ2-3; TRBD2 matches 9 bases. CDR3 coding DNA: TGTGCCAGCAGCTCTAGCGGGACTAGCACAGATACGCAGTATTTT. Residues: CASSSSGTSTDTQYF.